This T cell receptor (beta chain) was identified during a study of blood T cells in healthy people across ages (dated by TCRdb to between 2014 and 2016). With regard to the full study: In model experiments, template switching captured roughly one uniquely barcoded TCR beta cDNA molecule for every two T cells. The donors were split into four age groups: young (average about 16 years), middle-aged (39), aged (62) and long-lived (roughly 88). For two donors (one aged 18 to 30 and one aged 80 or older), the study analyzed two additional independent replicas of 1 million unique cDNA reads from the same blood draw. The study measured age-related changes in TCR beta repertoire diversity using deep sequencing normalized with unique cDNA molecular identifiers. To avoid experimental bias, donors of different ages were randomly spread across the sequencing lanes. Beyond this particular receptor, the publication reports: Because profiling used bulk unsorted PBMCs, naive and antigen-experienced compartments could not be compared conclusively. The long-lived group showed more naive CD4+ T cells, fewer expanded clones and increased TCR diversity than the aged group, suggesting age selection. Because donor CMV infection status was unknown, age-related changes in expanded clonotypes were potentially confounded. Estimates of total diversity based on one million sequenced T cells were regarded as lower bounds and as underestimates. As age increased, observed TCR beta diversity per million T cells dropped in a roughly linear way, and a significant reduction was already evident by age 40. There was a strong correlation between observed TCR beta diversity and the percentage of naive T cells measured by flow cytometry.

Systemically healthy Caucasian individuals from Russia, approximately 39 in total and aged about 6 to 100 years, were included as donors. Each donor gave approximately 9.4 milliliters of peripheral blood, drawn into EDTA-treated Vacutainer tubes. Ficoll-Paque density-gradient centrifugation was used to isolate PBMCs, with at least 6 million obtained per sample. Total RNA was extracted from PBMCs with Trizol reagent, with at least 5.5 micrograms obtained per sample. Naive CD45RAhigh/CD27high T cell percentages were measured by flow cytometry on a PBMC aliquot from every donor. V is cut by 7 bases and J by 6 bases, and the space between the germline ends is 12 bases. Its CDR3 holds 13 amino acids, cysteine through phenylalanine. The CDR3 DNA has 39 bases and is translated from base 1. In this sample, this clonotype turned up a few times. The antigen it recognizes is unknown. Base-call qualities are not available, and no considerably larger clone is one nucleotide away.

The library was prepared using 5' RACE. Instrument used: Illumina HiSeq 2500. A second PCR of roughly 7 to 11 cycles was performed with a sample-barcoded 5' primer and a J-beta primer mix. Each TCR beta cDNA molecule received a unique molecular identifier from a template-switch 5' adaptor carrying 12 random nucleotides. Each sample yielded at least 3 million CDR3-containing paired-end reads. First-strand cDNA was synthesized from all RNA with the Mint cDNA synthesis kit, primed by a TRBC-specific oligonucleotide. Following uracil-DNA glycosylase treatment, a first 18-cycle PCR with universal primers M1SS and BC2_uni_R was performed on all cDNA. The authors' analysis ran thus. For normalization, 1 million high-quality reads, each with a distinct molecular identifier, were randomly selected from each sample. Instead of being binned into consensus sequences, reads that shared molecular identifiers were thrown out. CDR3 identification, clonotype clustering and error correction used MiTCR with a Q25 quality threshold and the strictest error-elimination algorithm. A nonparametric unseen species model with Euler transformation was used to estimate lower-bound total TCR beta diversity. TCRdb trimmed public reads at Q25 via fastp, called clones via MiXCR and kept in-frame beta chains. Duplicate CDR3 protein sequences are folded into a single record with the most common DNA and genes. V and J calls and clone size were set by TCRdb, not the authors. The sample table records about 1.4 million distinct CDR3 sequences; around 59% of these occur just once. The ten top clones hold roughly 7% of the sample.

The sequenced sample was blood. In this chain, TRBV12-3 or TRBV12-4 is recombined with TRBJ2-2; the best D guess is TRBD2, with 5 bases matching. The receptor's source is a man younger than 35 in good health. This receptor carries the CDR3 CASTQLEAGELFF. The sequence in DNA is TGTGCCAGCACCCAACTAGAGGCCGGGGAGCTGTTTTTT.